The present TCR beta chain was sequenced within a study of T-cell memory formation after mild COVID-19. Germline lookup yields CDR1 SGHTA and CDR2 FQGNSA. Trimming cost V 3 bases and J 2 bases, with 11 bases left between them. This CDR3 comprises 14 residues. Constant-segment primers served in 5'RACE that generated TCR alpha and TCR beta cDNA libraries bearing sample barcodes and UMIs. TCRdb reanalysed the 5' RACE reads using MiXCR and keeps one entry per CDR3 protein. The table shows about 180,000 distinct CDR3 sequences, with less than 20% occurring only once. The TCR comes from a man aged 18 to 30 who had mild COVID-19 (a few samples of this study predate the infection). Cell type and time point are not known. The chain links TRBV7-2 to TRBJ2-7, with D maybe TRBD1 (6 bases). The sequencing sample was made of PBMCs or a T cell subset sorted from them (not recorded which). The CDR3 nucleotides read TGTGCCAGCAGCTTGAACGCAGGGGCCTACGAGCAGTACTTC. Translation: CASSLNAGAYEQYF.